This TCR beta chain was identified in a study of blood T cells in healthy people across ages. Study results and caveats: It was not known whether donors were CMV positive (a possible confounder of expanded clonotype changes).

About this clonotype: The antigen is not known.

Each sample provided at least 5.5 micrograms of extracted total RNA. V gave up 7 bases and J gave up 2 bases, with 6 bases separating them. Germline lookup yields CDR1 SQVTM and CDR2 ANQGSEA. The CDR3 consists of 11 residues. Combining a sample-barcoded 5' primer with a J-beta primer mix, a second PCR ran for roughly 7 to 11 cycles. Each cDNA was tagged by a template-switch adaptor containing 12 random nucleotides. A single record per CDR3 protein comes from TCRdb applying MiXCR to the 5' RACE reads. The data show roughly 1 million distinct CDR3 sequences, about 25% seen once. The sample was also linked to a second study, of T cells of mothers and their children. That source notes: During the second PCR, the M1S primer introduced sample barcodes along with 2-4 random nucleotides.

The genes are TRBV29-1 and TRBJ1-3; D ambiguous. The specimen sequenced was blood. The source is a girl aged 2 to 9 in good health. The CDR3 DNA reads TGCAGCGGGGAAACTGGAAACACCATATATTTT. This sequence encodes CSGETGNTIYF.